These 30 T cell receptor beta chains came from one sample sequenced in a study of beta chain features in type 1 diabetes. General observations from the study: Type 1 diabetes patients had TCRB CDR3s that were shorter (moderately but significantly so) in all four CD4+ subsets.

Sequenced material consisted of expressed TCRB transcripts (all of the isolated RNA was reverse transcribed). The protocol was immunoSEQ multiplex PCR, while the TCRdb copy is restricted to in-frame clones and leaves out a portion. The sample gives approximately 150,000 clones, roughly 60% of which show up once; 0.08% to 0.1% is in the top ten. Antigens of these TCRs are unknown. The sequenced sample consisted of naive CD4+ T cells from blood. These receptors all come from a man between 25 and 39 years old with type 1 diabetes.

This chain uses TRBV5-6 with TRBJ2-1; 9 bases are shared with TRBD1. With 4 bases clipped from V and 12 bases from J, the junction kept 8 bases outside the gene matches. Germline CDR1 reads SGHDT; CDR2 reads YYEEEE. The CDR3 totals 13 residues. CDR3 amino acids: CASSLGTGSGQFF. As DNA, the CDR3 is TGTGCCAGCAGCCTAGGGACAGGGTCGGGGCAGTTCTTC.

V gene TRBV20-1 combines with J gene TRBJ2-1, with unresolved D. The CDR3 spans 10 residues. The ends were cut back, 6 bases at V and 4 bases at J, with 4 bases in the middle. CDR1 DFQATT and CDR2 SNEGSKA come from the germline V gene (reference sequence). For the CDR3, the DNA is TGCAGTGCCAAATACAATGAGCAGTTCTTC. Translation gives CSAKYNEQFF.

The DNA of the CDR3 is TGTGCCAGCAGTTTATCTCCTTCCGCAGGAACCTATGGCTACACCTTC. It is translated as CASSLSPSAGTYGYTF. V and J are TRBV27 and TRBJ1-2; D gene unclear. The length of the CDR3 is 16 residues. V lost 0 bases, J lost 4 bases, and 15 bases lay in between. Germline V gives CDR1 MNHEY, CDR2 SMNVEV (reference sequence).

CDR3 DNA sequence: TGTGCCATCCAGACGGCTTCGGATGAGCAGTTCTTC. Its protein is CAIQTASDEQFF. The chain recombines TRBV10-3 with TRBJ2-1; no clear D. The germline V gene has CDR1 ENHRY and CDR2 SYGVKD. CDR3 length: 12 residues. V was clipped by 8 bases and J by 8 bases, with 13 bases between them.

The rearrangement uses TRBV7-9 and TRBJ2-7; a weak D match, TRBD1 (5 bases). The CDR3 is made up of 14 amino acids. Germline lookup yields CDR1 SEHNR and CDR2 FQNEAQ (reference sequence). V dropped 3 bases and J dropped 0 bases, with 9 bases sitting between them. The CDR3 region is CASSFRQTSYEQYF. CDR3 nucleotide sequence: TGTGCCAGCAGCTTTCGACAGACCTCCTACGAGCAGTACTTC.

V usage is TRBV25-1 and J usage is TRBJ2-1; D possibly matches TRBD1 or TRBD2 (6 bases each). Germline CDR1 is MGHDK and CDR2 is SYGVNS. The CDR3 is 14 amino acids. Trimming left V 3 bases short and J 5 bases short, with 11 bases between. CDR3 residues: CASSDVGGNNEQFF. CDR3 sequence (DNA): TGTGCCAGCAGTGACGTAGGGGGGAACAATGAGCAGTTCTTC.

The CDR3 loop is CASSSGEYEQYF. The CDR3 nucleotides are TGTGCCAGCAGCTCAGGGGAATACGAGCAGTACTTC. The V gene is TRBV25-1, the J gene TRBJ2-7, with D possibly TRBD1 on 6 matching bases. Germline V gives CDR1 MGHDK, CDR2 SYGVNS. CDR3 length equals 12 residues. Trimming removed 6 bases from V and 4 bases from J, with 10 bases in between.

This clone was seen a handful of times. V gene TRBV10-3 combines with J gene TRBJ2-7; 7 bases map to TRBD1. Germline V gene lookup returns CDR1 ENHRY and CDR2 SYGVKD. With 1 base clipped from V and 2 bases from J, the junction kept 5 bases outside the gene matches. CDR3 length equals 15 residues. The CDR3 loop reads CAISEFQTGPYEQYF. The CDR3 nucleotides are TGTGCCATCAGTGAGTTCCAGACAGGGCCCTACGAGCAGTACTTC.

This clone was found once. This chain connects TRBV2 to TRBJ1-1; D is ambiguous. Germline CDR1 and CDR2: SNHLY and FYNNEI. Trimming cost V 3 bases and J 4 bases, with 9 bases left between them. The CDR3 has 13 amino acids. DNA of the CDR3: TGTGCCAGCAGTGACGGGAGAGGCACTGAAGCTTTCTTT. This translates into CASSDGRGTEAFF.

In regard to this clone: Within the sample, other DNA sequences also encode this same CDR3. The J gene is TRBJ1-1, the V gene TRBV20-1; D gene ambiguous. Trimming cost V 6 bases and J 5 bases, with 7 bases left between them. Germline CDR1 is DFQATT and CDR2 is SNEGSKA (reference sequence). The CDR3 has 10 amino acids. The CDR3 region is CSARTTEAFF. The CDR3 nucleotides are TGCAGTGCGAGGACTACTGAAGCTTTCTTT.

The rearrangement joins TRBV2 to TRBJ1-6; D might be TRBD1 (5 bases). Germline V CDR1 and CDR2: SNHLY, FYNNEI. V was shortened by 2 bases and J by 14 bases, with 16 bases between the two germline ends. This CDR3 is 14 amino acids long. Here the CDR3 reads CASSESGPAIALHF. CDR3 DNA sequence: TGTGCCAGCAGTGAATCAGGGCCTGCTATCGCCCTCCACTTT.

The J gene is TRBJ1-1, the V gene TRBV7-9; weak D call: TRBD1 (5 bases). The germline V gene encodes CDR1 SEHNR and CDR2 FQNEAQ (reference sequence). With 4 bases removed from V and 3 bases from J, the gap between germline ends came to 9 bases. This CDR3 spans 13 amino acids. The CDR3 loop reads CASSWGRYTEAFF. The CDR3 region has the DNA TGTGCCAGCAGCTGGGGACGGTACACTGAAGCTTTCTTT.

The rearrangement links TRBV7-9 to TRBJ2-4; tentative D call: TRBD1 (5 bases). The germline gives CDR1 SEHNR, CDR2 FQNEAQ (reference sequence). The CDR3 runs 13 residues. The V end was cut by 1 base, the J end by 8 bases, with 9 bases between. The CDR3 loop reads CASSLGIQDIQYF. DNA of the CDR3: TGTGCCAGCAGCTTAGGGATACAGGACATTCAGTACTTC.

V and J are TRBV1 and TRBJ2-7. TRBV1 is classified as a pseudogene. CDR3 length: 15 amino acids. As DNA, the CDR3 is TGCACCAGCAGCCAAGTATCAGGGGAGGAAAACGAGCAGTACTTC. Translating gives CTSSQVSGEENEQYF.

About this clone: The junction does not match germline at one end; this may be a read error. The gene calls are TRBV4-3 and TRBJ2-1, with a possible D match to TRBD2 (5 bases). This CDR3 is 17 amino acids long. Germline CDR1 LGHNA, CDR2 YSLEER. CDR3 protein: CASSQAPSPGSLDEQFF. The CDR3 coding sequence is TGCGCCAGCAGTCAAGCCCCCAGCCCGGGGTCCCTCGATGAGCAGTTCTTC.

The chain has TRBV10-3 and TRBJ2-7; TRBD1 matches 7 bases. CDR3 length: 12 amino acids. Unmatched junction bases numbered 6, after V lost 6 bases and J lost 7 bases. The germline gives CDR1 ENHRY, CDR2 SYGVKD. The CDR3 DNA is TGTGCCATCAGGGGGACAGCTGATGAGCAGTACTTC. Residues: CAIRGTADEQYF.

V usage is TRBV7-2 and J usage is TRBJ2-7, with TRBD1 matching 7 bases. Germline V gene sequence: CDR1 SGHTA, CDR2 FQGNSA. V shed 7 bases and J 3 bases; nucleotides not matched to a gene: 15. This CDR3 comprises 16 residues. CDR3: CASIDASDRDSYEQYF. Written as DNA, the CDR3 is TGTGCCAGCATCGACGCCTCCGACAGGGATAGCTACGAGCAGTACTTC.

The J gene is TRBJ2-5, the V gene TRBV7-2; 8 nucleotides agree with TRBD1. The germline V gene has CDR1 SGHTA and CDR2 FQGNSA. V dropped 7 bases and J dropped 5; count of bases not matched to a gene: 9. The CDR3 is 14 residues long. The CDR3 sequence is CASMVTGVEETQYF. The CDR3 DNA reads as TGTGCCAGCATGGTGACAGGGGTTGAGGAGACCCAGTACTTC.

A word on this clone: Its ends do not fully match the called genes, so a read error is possible. The chain is built from TRBV13 and TRBJ2-5; 12 positions agree with TRBD2. CDR1 and CDR2 from the germline V gene are PRHDT and FYEKMQ (reference sequence). The CDR3 length is 17 residues. Here the CDR3 DNA reads TGTGCCAGCAGCCTAGGCTCCCTAGCGGGGGGGCGCGAGACCCAGTACTTC. Its translation is CASSLGSLAGGRETQYF.

The genes are TRBV29-1 and TRBJ1-1; D uncertain. V dropped 5 bases and J dropped 3 bases, with 13 bases sitting between them. CDR1 is SQVTM and CDR2 is ANQGSEA in the germline V gene. This CDR3 spans 13 amino acids. CDR3 residues: CSVYRARYTEAFF. In DNA, the CDR3 is TGCAGCGTTTATAGAGCAAGGTACACTGAAGCTTTCTTT.

This clone has only one observation. The chain has TRBV27 and TRBJ1-5; a possible D gene is TRBD1 (6 bases). CDR1 and CDR2 from the germline V gene are MNHEY and SMNVEV (reference sequence). This CDR3 region has 13 residues. The V and J ends lost 6 bases and 7 bases respectively, with 13 bases between them. The CDR3 is CASSGTIEQPQHF. In nucleotides, the CDR3 is TGTGCCAGCAGCGGGACAATTGAACAGCCCCAGCATTTT.

This clone was observed a handful of times. The chain combines TRBV2 with TRBJ2-1; 8 positions match TRBD1. Germline lookup yields CDR1 SNHLY and CDR2 FYNNEI. With 6 bases clipped from V and 7 bases from J, the junction kept 11 bases outside the gene matches. The CDR3 contains 15 residues. Written as DNA, the CDR3 is TGTGCCAGCAGGGCGACAGGGGTTTTTGTAAATGAGCAGTTCTTC. It is translated as CASRATGVFVNEQFF. Combining the CDR3 with reference TRBV2 and TRBJ2-1 gives the whole variable domain EPEVTQTPSHQVTQMGQEVILRCVPISNHLYFYWYRQILGQKVEFLVSFYNNEISEKSEIFDDQFSVERPDGSNFTLKIRSTKLEDSAMYFCASRATGVFVNEQFFGPGTRLTVL.

This rearrangement joins TRBV2 to TRBJ2-6; no firm D call. The CDR3 has 13 residues. Trimming cost V 11 bases and J 4 bases, with 12 bases left between them. The germline gives CDR1 SNHLY, CDR2 FYNNEI. DNA for the CDR3: TGTGCCCGAAGGGTCGTCGGGGCCAACGTCCTGACTTTC. This sequence encodes CARRVVGANVLTF.

The chain couples TRBV9 to TRBJ1-2, with 8 bases fitting TRBD1. Germline assignment: CDR1 SGDLS and CDR2 YYNGEE. The CDR3 spans 14 residues. V shed 2 bases and J 2 bases; nucleotides not matched to a gene: 2. CDR3 sequence (DNA): TGTGCCAGCAGCGTTGGACAGGGAAACTATGGCTACACCTTC. This gives the protein CASSVGQGNYGYTF.

In DNA, the CDR3 is TGTGCCAGCAGCTTAGTCTACAATGAGCAGTTCTTC. Translated: CASSLVYNEQFF. The rearrangement uses TRBV7-8 and TRBJ2-1; unclear D gene. The germline gives CDR1 SGHVS, CDR2 FQNEAQ. CDR3 length equals 12 residues. Trimming took off 1 base at V and 3 bases at J, with 1 base between the two ends.

V gene TRBV7-2 combines with J gene TRBJ2-5; no clear D. The CDR3 runs to 13 residues. Trimming left V 5 bases short and J 4 bases short, with 11 bases between. Germline CDR1 SGHTA, CDR2 FQGNSA. Here the CDR3 reads CASSPRSGETQYF. The CDR3 nucleotides read TGTGCCAGCAGCCCTCGGTCGGGAGAGACCCAGTACTTC.

The CDR3 sequence is CAWSGLAGYTDTQYF. CDR3 DNA sequence: TGTGCCTGGAGTGGGCTAGCGGGGTACACAGATACGCAGTATTTT. The chain employs TRBV30 and TRBJ2-3; 9 nucleotides agree with TRBD2. V dropped 1 base and J dropped 2; count of bases not matched to a gene: 4. This CDR3 comprises 15 residues. CDR1 and CDR2 from the germline V gene are GTSNPN and SVGIG (reference sequence).

This chain uses TRBV25-1 with TRBJ2-7; D not resolved. In germline, CDR1 is MGHDK, CDR2 SYGVNS. With 5 bases removed from V and 3 bases from J, the gap between germline ends came to 5 bases. The CDR3 runs 11 residues. The CDR3 coding sequence is TGTGCCAGCAGTCCCCACTACGAGCAGTACTTC. Translated: CASSPHYEQYF.

This clone has only a few counts. The rearrangement links TRBV9 to TRBJ2-1; no reliable D call. The germline V gene has CDR1 SGDLS and CDR2 YYNGEE. With 10 bases removed from V and 8 bases from J, the gap between germline ends came to 10 bases. The CDR3 sequence is 10 residues long. The CDR3 protein is CASEVDEQFF. CDR3 bases: TGTGCCTCCGAGGTCGATGAGCAGTTCTTC.

This clone was picked up one time. V and J are TRBV29-1 and TRBJ1-2; no reliable D call. CDR3 size: 14 residues. V was shortened by 4 bases and J by 4 bases, with 16 bases between the two germline ends. In germline, CDR1 is SQVTM, CDR2 ANQGSEA. CDR3 coding DNA: TGCAGCGTTGGTCTACAGCCAGACTCCTATGGCTACACCTTC. Amino acids: CSVGLQPDSYGYTF.